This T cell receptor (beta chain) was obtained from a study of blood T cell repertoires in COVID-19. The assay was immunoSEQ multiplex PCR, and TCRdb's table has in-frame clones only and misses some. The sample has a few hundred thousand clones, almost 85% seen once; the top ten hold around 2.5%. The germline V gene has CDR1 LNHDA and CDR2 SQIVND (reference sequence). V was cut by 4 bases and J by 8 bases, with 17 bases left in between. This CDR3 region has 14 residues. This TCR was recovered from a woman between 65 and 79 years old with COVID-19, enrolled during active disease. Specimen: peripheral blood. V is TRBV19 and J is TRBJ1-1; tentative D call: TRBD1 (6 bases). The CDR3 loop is CASSRGQSSGEAFF. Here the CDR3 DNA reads TGTGCCAGTAGTAGGGGACAATCCTCGGGAGAAGCTTTCTTT.